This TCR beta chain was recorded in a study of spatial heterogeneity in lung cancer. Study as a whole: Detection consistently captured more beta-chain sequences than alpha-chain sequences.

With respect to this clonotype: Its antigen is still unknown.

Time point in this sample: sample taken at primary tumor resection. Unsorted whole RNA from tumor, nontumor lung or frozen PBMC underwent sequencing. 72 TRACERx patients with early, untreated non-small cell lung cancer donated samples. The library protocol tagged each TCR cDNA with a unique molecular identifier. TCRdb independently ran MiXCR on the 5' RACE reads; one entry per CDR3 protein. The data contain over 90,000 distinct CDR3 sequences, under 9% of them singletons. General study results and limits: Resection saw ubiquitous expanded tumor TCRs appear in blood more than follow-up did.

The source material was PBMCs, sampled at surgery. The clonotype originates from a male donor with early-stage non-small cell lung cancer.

CDR3 region: CASRVQGDYGYTF. Here the CDR3 DNA reads TGTGCCAGCAGGGTACAGGGGGACTATGGCTACACCTTC. The chain has TRBV12-3 or TRBV12-4 and TRBJ1-2; 8 nucleotides agree with TRBD1. With V trimmed by 6 bases and J by 3 bases, 3 bases remained unmatched. The CDR3 contains 13 residues.